This TCR beta chain appears in the sequencing data of a study of cytomegalovirus exposure and HLA in healthy donors. Study outcomes and limitations: Roughly uniform sequencing depth across donors was assumed, possibly incorrectly.

A remark on this clone: What it binds is not known.

Vbeta (60) and Jbeta (13) primers were used in the PCR. The assay was immunoSEQ multiplex PCR, and TCRdb's table has in-frame clones only and misses some. This specimen shows about 120,000 clones; the ten leading clones hold more than 1.5%. The CDR3 is 13 residues long. CDR1 is KGHSH and CDR2 is LQKENI in the germline V gene. Trimming took off 2 bases at V and 3 bases at J, with 8 bases between the two ends. The rearrangement joins TRBV18 to TRBJ2-7; D perhaps matches TRBD2 (6 bases). This TCR came from a woman aged 40 to 50 in good health and CMV-seropositive. The sample comprised PBMCs. The CDR3 spells CASSPSGLYEQYF. In DNA, the CDR3 is TGTGCCAGCTCACCATCGGGACTCTACGAGCAGTACTTC.